The entry below describes one TCR beta chain. The antigen remains unidentified. Using its own MiXCR run on the RT-PCR reads, TCRdb lists one record per CDR3 protein. The sample contains roughly 710,000 distinct CDR3 sequences, 12% to 15% of which appear only once. Germline V gene lookup returns CDR1 DFQATT and CDR2 SNEGSKA (reference sequence). Trimming took off 4 bases at V and 3 bases at J, with 12 bases between the two ends. The CDR3 extends over 14 amino acids. The source of the sample is a study of response to subunit inactivated influenza vaccine. Broader study findings: Each seasonal flu vaccination may recruit only limited new T cells, authors suggested.

The specimen comprised PBMCs from blood, sampled less than 15 days before vaccination. This chain joins TRBV20-1 and TRBJ1-4; the D is unclear. The sequence was collected from a middle-aged man who received an inactivated influenza vaccine. CDR3 loop: CSATPQPSNEKLFF. For the CDR3, the DNA is TGCAGTGCTACCCCTCAGCCATCTAATGAAAAACTGTTTTTT.